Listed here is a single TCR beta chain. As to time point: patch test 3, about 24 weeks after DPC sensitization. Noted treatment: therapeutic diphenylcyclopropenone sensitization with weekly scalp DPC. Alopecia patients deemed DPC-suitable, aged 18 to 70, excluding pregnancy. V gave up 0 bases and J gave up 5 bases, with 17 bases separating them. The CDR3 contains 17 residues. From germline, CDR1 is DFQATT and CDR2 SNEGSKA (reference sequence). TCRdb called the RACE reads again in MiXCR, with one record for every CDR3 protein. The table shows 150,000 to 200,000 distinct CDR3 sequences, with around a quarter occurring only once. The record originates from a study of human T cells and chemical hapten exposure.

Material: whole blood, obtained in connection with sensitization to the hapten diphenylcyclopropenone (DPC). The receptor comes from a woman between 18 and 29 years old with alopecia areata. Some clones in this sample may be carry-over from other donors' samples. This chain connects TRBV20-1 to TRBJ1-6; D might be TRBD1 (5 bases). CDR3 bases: TGCAGTGCTAGAGATCTGAGGGCTGAGGGGCATAATTCACCCCTCCACTTT. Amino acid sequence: CSARDLRAEGHNSPLHF.